This T cell receptor beta chain originates from a study of blood T cells in healthy people across ages (dated by TCRdb to about 2015). Turning to the overall study: Template switching captured roughly one uniquely barcoded TCR beta cDNA molecule per two T cells in model experiments. Donors of different ages were randomly distributed across sequencing lanes to avoid experimental bias. Two additional independent replicas of 1 million unique cDNA reads from the same blood draw were analyzed for two donors (one aged 18 to 29 and one aged 80 or older). Age-related changes in TCR beta repertoire diversity were measured in the study by deep sequencing normalized with unique cDNA molecular identifiers. Four age groups were formed from the donors: young (average about 16 years), middle-aged (around 41), aged (about 62) and long-lived (less than 85).

According to the germline V gene, CDR1 reads MDHEN and CDR2 reads SYDVKM. The cysteine opens and the phenylalanine closes a CDR3 of 15 amino acids. Just the 45-base CDR3 DNA is kept, in frame starting at base 1. The roughly 39 donors, aged about 6 to 100 years, were systemically healthy Caucasian individuals from Russia. Around 10 milliliters of peripheral blood were drawn from each donor into EDTA-treated Vacutainer tubes. Ficoll-Paque density-gradient centrifugation was used to isolate PBMCs, with at least 6 million per sample. Total RNA, at least 5 micrograms per sample, was extracted from PBMCs with Trizol reagent. Naive CD45RAhigh/CD27high T cell percentages were measured by flow cytometry on a PBMC aliquot from every donor. On this clonotype: Its target antigen remains unknown. No much larger clone exists at a distance of one base, and base qualities are not known.

Libraries came from 5' RACE. TCRdb lists the instrument as Illumina HiSeq 2500. A second PCR of about 6 to 12 cycles was run with a J-beta primer mix and a sample-barcoded 5' primer. A unique molecular identifier was introduced onto each TCR beta cDNA molecule by a template-switch 5' adaptor carrying 12 random nucleotides. At least 2.5 million CDR3-containing paired-end reads were obtained from each sample. The Mint cDNA synthesis kit, primed by a TRBC-specific oligonucleotide, was used to synthesize first-strand cDNA from all RNA. All cDNA was treated with uracil-DNA glycosylase and then went through a first 18-cycle PCR with the universal primers M1SS and BC2_uni_R. Turning to the authors' computational methods: Each sample was normalized by randomly selecting 1 million high-quality reads, each carrying a distinct molecular identifier. Reads sharing molecular identifiers were discarded rather than binned into consensus sequences. MiTCR, with a Q25 quality threshold and the strictest error-elimination algorithm, was used for CDR3 identification, clonotype clustering and error correction. A nonparametric unseen species model with Euler transformation was used to estimate lower-bound total TCR beta diversity. Using fastp at Q25 and MiXCR, TCRdb reprocessed the public reads and kept productive beta chains. One record per CDR3 amino acid sequence lists the most common genes and DNA. TCRdb, not the authors, supplied the V and J calls. The table for this sample lists about 680,000 distinct CDR3 sequences; about half of them were counted only once. Roughly 34% of the sample is taken by the ten largest.

Beyond this particular receptor, the publication reports: The long-lived group showed more naive CD4+ T cells, fewer expanded clones and increased TCR diversity than the aged group, suggesting age selection. Since profiling was done on bulk unsorted PBMCs, naive and antigen-experienced compartments could not be conclusively compared. The percentage of naive T cells measured by flow cytometry correlated strongly with observed TCR beta diversity. Estimates of total diversity based on one million sequenced T cells were regarded as lower bounds and as underestimates. As age increased, observed TCR beta diversity per million T cells dropped in a roughly linear way, and a significant reduction was already evident by age about 40. Because donor CMV infection status was unknown, age-related changes in expanded clonotypes were potentially confounded.

The sample was blood. Here the chain combines TRBV28 and TRBJ2-4; 9 nucleotides in the junction match TRBD2. The end of the DNA fits TRBJ2-7 better, so the J call may be wrong. The receptor's source is a woman aged 60 to 75 in good health. At the DNA level, the sequence is TGTGCCAGCAGAACCTTAGCGGGAGTTTCCTACGAGCAGTACTTC. Translated, this is CASRTLAGVSYEQYF.